This T cell receptor beta chain was recovered during a study of CD8 T cells in ankylosing spondylitis. Whole-study results and caveats: Enrichment of disease-linked clones was reportedly significant in matched ankylosing spondylitis synovial fluid. Roughly eight highly homologous variants made up a TCR beta motif that seemed to typify ankylosing spondylitis blood. Previous work reported some of these motif variants in the synovial fluid and blood of reactive arthritis.

Germline V gene sequence: CDR1 MNHNS, CDR2 SASEGT. The CDR3 covers 16 residues. The V segment lost 4 bases and the J segment 5 bases; nucleotides outside the gene matches: 12. As the method for making TCR beta libraries, quantitative 5'-RACE with molecular barcodes was used. Each CDR3 protein is one row after TCRdb ran MiXCR on the 5' RACE reads. The sample holds about 840,000 distinct CDR3 sequences, about an eighth seen once. This clonotype has only a few counts. The antigen is unknown. This clonotype was sampled from a male donor with ankylosing spondylitis. V is TRBV6-1 and J is TRBJ2-7, with TRBD1 identical over 9 bases. Sequencing was carried out using blood, either unsorted or a sorted T cell fraction (not recorded which). In nucleotides, the CDR3 is TGTGCCAGCAGTGGGATTTCGGGACAGGGCTTCGACGAGCAGTACTTC. This codes for CASSGISGQGFDEQYF.